This T cell receptor beta chain was recorded in a study of T cells after yellow fever vaccination. CDR1 and CDR2 (germline): SEHNR, FQNEAQ (reference sequence). The CDR3 is 12 amino acids. Trimming removed 1 base from V and 7 bases from J, with 5 bases in between. TCRdb recomputed calls from the 5' RACE reads with MiXCR, one row per CDR3 protein. The sample carries about 500,000 distinct CDR3 sequences, less than 20% recorded once. J is TRBJ2-1 and V is TRBV7-9; D remains unclear. The clonotype was recovered from a man aged 18 to 29 who received the YFV17D yellow fever vaccine. The material sequenced was PBMCs, taken 4 to 5 days after the first yellow fever vaccination. CDR3 in amino acids: CASSLVPNEQFF. The CDR3 DNA reads TGTGCCAGCAGCTTAGTCCCGAATGAGCAGTTCTTC. Variable domain in full (rest from reference TRBV7-9 and TRBJ2-1): DTGVSQNPRHKITKRGQNVTFRCDPISEHNRLYWYRQTLGQGPEFLTYFQNEAQLEKSRLLSDRFSAERPKGSFSTLEIQRTEQGDSAMYLCASSLVPNEQFFGPGTRLTVL.